Presented here are 14 T cell receptor beta chains from one specimen sequenced in a study of shared clonotypes between healthy human individuals. CD8 cells classed as naive were CD45RO-negative and positively selected for CCR7, excluding terminally differentiated effector memory CD45RA+ cells. The protocol was immunoSEQ multiplex PCR, while the TCRdb copy is restricted to in-frame clones and leaves out a portion. The table records around 2.1 million clones, under 95% of them present only once. What was sequenced was naive CD8+ T cells from PBMCs. All receptors derive from a man aged 18 to 29 in good health. Some clones in this sample may be carry-over from other donors' samples.

The CDR3 is CASSLLSGTATYEQYF. For the CDR3, the DNA is TGTGCCAGCAGCTTATTATCAGGGACAGCGACCTACGAGCAGTACTTC. This chain connects TRBV7-9 to TRBJ2-7; 7 nucleotides agree with TRBD1. CDR3 length equals 16 residues. V shed 2 bases and J 2 bases; nucleotides not matched to a gene: 9. Germline values: CDR1 SEHNR, CDR2 FQNEAQ (reference sequence).

A word on this clone: Other DNA sequences in the same sample also yield this CDR3. The rearrangement joins TRBV9 to TRBJ2-3, with 7 positions matching TRBD2. V shed 0 bases, J shed 4 bases, and the junction held 5 bases outside the gene matches. Looked up from germline, CDR1 is SGDLS and CDR2 is YYNGEE. The CDR3 contains 15 residues. CDR3 nucleotides: TGTGCCAGCAGCGTAGGGAGGGGAGGGGCAGATACGCAGTATTTT. It codes for CASSVGRGGADTQYF.

V is TRBV5-1 and J is TRBJ2-1; 10 positions match TRBD2. The CDR3 is made up of 16 amino acids. V lost 2 bases to trimming and J lost 7 bases; unmatched junction nucleotides: 9. Germline V gene sequence: CDR1 SGHRS, CDR2 YFSETQ. The CDR3 protein is CASSFPLAGDVNEQFF. The CDR3 DNA reads TGCGCCAGCAGCTTCCCGCTAGCGGGAGACGTAAATGAGCAGTTCTTC.

This chain uses TRBV7-2 with TRBJ1-5, with D unresolved. V lost 3 bases and J 2 bases, leaving 11 bases between the germline ends. This CDR3 is built from 15 residues. Germline values: CDR1 SGHTA, CDR2 FQGNSA. The CDR3 protein is CASSLGWSGNQPQHF. The DNA for the CDR3 is TGTGCCAGCAGCTTGGGGTGGAGCGGCAATCAGCCCCAGCATTTT.

This rearrangement joins TRBV11-2 to TRBJ2-1, with TRBD1 identical over 8 bases. The CDR3 consists of 14 residues. Germline V gives CDR1 SGHAT, CDR2 FQNNGV. The trim removed 5 bases at V and 8 bases at J, leaving 8 bases unmatched. CDR3 protein: CASSPRTGHYEQFF. The CDR3 bases are TGTGCCAGCAGCCCTCGGACAGGGCACTATGAGCAGTTCTTC.

The chain is built from TRBV28 and TRBJ2-3; perhaps TRBD2 as D (6 bases). The germline V gene has CDR1 MDHEN and CDR2 SYDVKM. Trimming removed 7 bases at V and 2 bases at J, with 16 bases between. This CDR3 spans 15 amino acids. The CDR3: CASTLGAGLTDTQYF. DNA for the CDR3: TGTGCCAGCACCCTGGGCGCGGGACTCACAGATACGCAGTATTTT.

This chain connects TRBV6-5 to TRBJ2-3, with 7 bases that match TRBD1. The CDR3 is made up of 15 amino acids. V dropped 6 bases and J dropped 2; count of bases not matched to a gene: 8. Germline V gene sequence: CDR1 MNHEY, CDR2 SVGAGI. The CDR3 DNA is TGTGCCAGCAGACTCGACAGGGCCGACACAGATACGCAGTATTTT. Translating gives CASRLDRADTDTQYF.

This sequence joins TRBV6-4 and TRBJ2-7, with a tentative D call TRBD1 (5 bases). Germline V CDR1 and CDR2: MRHNA, SNTAGT. V lost 6 bases and J 3 bases, leaving 12 bases between the germline ends. The CDR3 loop spans 13 amino acids. Here the CDR3 DNA reads TGTGCCAGCAGCCCGGACAAGCTCTACGAGCAGTACTTC. It yields the protein CASSPDKLYEQYF.

This chain joins TRBV7-9 and TRBJ2-7; D gene unclear. In germline, CDR1 is SEHNR, CDR2 FQNEAQ (reference sequence). V dropped 5 bases and J dropped 2 bases, with 16 bases sitting between them. CDR3 size: 15 residues. CDR3 loop: CASSHSEQHPYEQYF. For the CDR3, the DNA is TGTGCCAGCAGCCATAGTGAACAGCACCCCTACGAGCAGTACTTC.

V usage is TRBV7-9 and J usage is TRBJ2-1, with 11 positions matching TRBD2. This CDR3 contains 16 residues. Germline CDR1 SEHNR, CDR2 FQNEAQ (reference sequence). The trim removed 5 bases at V and 4 bases at J, leaving 7 bases unmatched. DNA of the CDR3: TGTGCCAGCAGCGGTAGCGGGAGGGGTTGGTACAATGAGCAGTTCTTC. This translates into CASSGSGRGWYNEQFF.

The chain couples TRBV19 to TRBJ2-5; no firm D call. V gave up 4 bases and J gave up 4 bases, with 7 bases separating them. Germline CDR1 is LNHDA and CDR2 is SQIVND (reference sequence). The CDR3 has 12 residues. The CDR3 sequence: CASSRSAETQYF. CDR3 bases: TGTGCCAGTAGTAGAAGTGCAGAGACCCAGTACTTC. The full variable domain, in which reference TRBV19 and TRBJ2-5 provide the parts outside the CDR3, is DGGITQSPKYLFRKEGQNVTLSCEQNLNHDAMYWYRQDPGQGLRLIYYSQIVNDFQKGDIAEGYSVSREKKESFPLTVTSAQKNPTAFYLCASSRSAETQYFGPGTRLLVL.

The chain recombines TRBV9 with TRBJ1-1; D perhaps matches TRBD1 (6 bases). Trimming cost V 4 bases and J 11 bases, with 15 bases left between them. The length of the CDR3 is 12 residues. The V gene's germline CDR1 is SGDLS and CDR2 YYNGEE. The CDR3 here is CASSPYRGVAFF. The CDR3 nucleotides read TGTGCCAGCAGCCCTTATAGGGGGGTCGCTTTCTTT. The whole variable domain, remainder taken from reference TRBV9 and TRBJ1-1, is DSGVTQTPKHLITATGQRVTLRCSPRSGDLSVYWYQQSLDQGLQFLIQYYNGEERAKGNILERFSAQQFPDLHSELNLSSLELGDSALYFCASSPYRGVAFFGQGTRLTVV.

The rearrangement links TRBV2 to TRBJ2-7; 8 bases align to TRBD2. The CDR3 loop spans 15 amino acids. J was trimmed by 6 bases and V by 6 bases; bases with no gene match: 13. The germline CDR1 and CDR2 sequences are SNHLY and FYNNEI. The CDR3 nucleotides read TGTGCCAGCAGGGGCCTGAGGAGCGGGAGTGGCGAGCAGTACTTC. Translated, it gives CASRGLRSGSGEQYF.

The rearrangement joins TRBV10-3 to TRBJ2-7, with a possible D match to TRBD1 (5 bases). The V gene's germline CDR1 is ENHRY and CDR2 SYGVKD. The CDR3 length is 12 residues. The V gene lost 4 bases and the J gene lost 5 bases, with 9 bases spanning the gap. CDR3 residues: CAISGQGDEQYF. The CDR3 DNA is TGTGCCATCAGTGGGCAGGGTGACGAGCAGTACTTC.